The sequence of this T cell receptor (beta chain) was determined in a study of monozygotic twins with inflammatory bowel disease. Germline V gene data show CDR1 as SGHVT and CDR2 as SQSDAQ. The CDR3 is 15 amino acids. The study, taken as a whole, reports: In the analysis, different T cell subtypes could not be told apart.

In the case of this clonotype: Its antigen is unknown.

One entry per CDR3 protein, without DNA, is what TCRdb gives after re-calling the 5' RACE reads. Its table records about 330,000 distinct CDR3 sequences. This chain connects TRBV7-4 to TRBJ1-4; TCRdb lists TRBD1, though no DNA is available to test this call. The receptor's source is a human donor with ulcerative colitis or Crohn's disease, or a healthy co-twin of an affected twin (not recorded which). Sequenced material: blood. The CDR3: CASRRKGRGKEKLFF.